This TCR beta chain was sequenced during a study of metastatic and nonmetastatic thyroid tumors. Study details: For malignant and benign thyroid patients, tumor or nodule tissue and blood were the sources whose repertoires were compared.

As processed by the authors: Across clinicopathological groups, CDR3 differences served as the basis for building a distant-metastasis classifier for papillary thyroid cancer. Via MiXCR, TCRdb re-called the PCR reads. TCRdb's processing, not the authors' own work, is the source of the V and J calls. The sample lists about 92,000 clones; approximately 15% were seen once. The germline V gene has CDR1 MNHEY and CDR2 SVGEGT. J gave up 2 bases and V 0 bases, and 3 bases lay outside the gene matches. The CDR3 spans 15 residues. General observations from the study: Reportedly, malignant thyroid tumors had significantly higher TCR beta diversity than benign nodules, in blood and tumor.

Patients underwent thyroid surgery, and none had received any treatment before it. This clone turned up a few times. The antigen is undetermined. The source of this sequence is a female donor with papillary thyroid cancer or a benign thyroid nodule (not recorded which). Some clones in this sample may be carry-over from other donors' samples. Sequenced sample: blood. The chain recombines TRBV6-2 or TRBV6-3 with TRBJ1-2, with 7 bases lining up with TRBD1. The CDR3 loop is CASSYSTGLNYGYTF. CDR3 in DNA: TGTGCCAGCAGTTACTCGACAGGGTTGAACTATGGCTACACCTTC.